This T cell receptor beta chain stems from a study of molecular identifiers for immune sequencing clone quantification. One entry per CDR3 protein results from TCRdb running MiXCR on the PCR reads. The sample holds about 510,000 distinct CDR3 sequences; about a fifth are singletons and the top ten take about 0.78%. V was shortened by 7 bases and J by 0 bases, with 13 bases between the two germline ends. CDR3 length equals 14 residues. This chain links TRBV12-3 or TRBV12-4 with TRBJ2-7; TRBD1 might be the D (6 bases). Material for sequencing was naive CD8+ T cells from blood, with Jurkat cell RNA spiked in. The subset is: FACS-sorted CD8+CD4-CCR7+CD45RA+ naive T cells. The TCR originated in a human donor in good health. Some libraries in this study had Jurkat cell RNA spiked in. The CDR3 region has the DNA TGTGCCAGCACCAGGGGAAGCTACTCCTACGAGCAGTACTTC. It specifies CASTRGSYSYEQYF.